The sample holds many counts of the clone carrying this TCR beta chain. Its antigen is not identified. Each TCR transcript was tagged with a 10-nucleotide random UMI during 5'RACE. From 15-18 subjects, every sequencing run obtained over 170 million TCR-beta sequences. TCRdb reprocessed the 5' RACE reads via MiXCR and lists one record per CDR3 protein. The sample records fewer than 40,000 distinct CDR3 sequences, about 4% being singletons. This entry comes from a study of neurological immune-mediated disorders. The sorted libraries started from about a million CD4+ or CD8+ T cells. Trimming cost V 2 bases and J 4 bases, with 11 bases left between them. Germline CDR1 is MGHRA and CDR2 is YSYEKL. This CDR3 is built from 15 residues. Overall study findings and caveats: Levels of TCR clonal expansion peaked in HTLV-1-associated myelopathy and reached their lowest in multiple sclerosis, under those of healthy controls.

The gene calls are TRBV4-1 and TRBJ1-4, with D tentatively TRBD1 (6 bases). The origin of this receptor is a middle-aged woman in good health. Material: CD4+ T cells from blood. The DNA of the CDR3 is TGCGCCAGCAGCCAAAGGGGGGCCAGTAATGAAAAACTGTTTTTT. It is translated as CASSQRGASNEKLFF.